What follows describes a single T cell receptor beta chain. The antigen is unknown. This sample's time point: persistent/refractory GD, antithyroid drugs over 5 years with positive TRAb. RNA from PBMCs was the source of the TCR library. An approximately 10-milliliter sample of peripheral blood was drawn into EDTA tubes. These data are taken from a study of regulatory T cells in long-lasting Graves disease. Arm-PCR of CDR3 regions with iRepertoire HTBI primers generated TCR beta libraries. TCRdb re-called the multiplex PCR reads through MiXCR, storing one row per CDR3 protein. The data show 310,000 or so distinct CDR3 sequences, around 19% seen once. This CDR3 has 16 amino acids. CDR1 and CDR2 (germline): MGHRA, YSYEKL. The germline V and J ends were trimmed by 0 bases and 4 bases, with 13 bases remaining between them. Study-wide points: In persistent patients, shared public clonotypes (around 2,500) outnumbered those in new patients (around 1,000).

The starting material was peripheral blood mononuclear cells (PBMCs), obtained when the disease was refractory, from a patient treated with antithyroid drugs. The rearrangement links TRBV4-1 to TRBJ1-5; D possibly corresponds to TRBD1 (5 bases). This receptor was identified in a female donor with Graves disease. CDR3 bases: TGCGCCAGCAGCCAAGATGGGGGTATAGGGAATCAGCCCCAGCATTTT. Its protein is CASSQDGGIGNQPQHF.